The clone carrying this TCR beta chain appeared many times. Its antigen is unknown. This sample was taken from a study of T cell repertoires in cytomegalovirus infection. Study-level information: A matching HLA type, together with CMV infection, was signaled by public TCR beta signatures. Overall study results and limits: CMV-specific TCR beta clonotypes restricted by HLA-C dominated the ex vivo response. Carriage of CMV together with the relevant HLA was identifiable through cumulative public TCR beta family frequency.

TCRdb ran MiXCR on the reads and lists one entry per CDR3 protein. The sample holds about 140,000 distinct CDR3 sequences, about 6% seen once. This receptor was obtained from a human donor in good health (CMV status not recorded). Some clones in this sample may be carry-over from other donors' samples. The sample was PBMCs.

The CDR3 bases are TGTGCCAGCACCCTAAACTCCCCCTCTGGGGCCAACGTCCTGACTTTC. Translation: CASTLNSPSGANVLTF. The chain uses TRBV7-2 and TRBJ2-6, with unresolved D. This CDR3 contains 16 residues. V was cut by 7 bases and J by 0 bases, with 13 bases left in between. Germline V lookup: CDR1 SGHTA, CDR2 FQGNSA.